The 15 T cell receptor beta chains presented below share a single source sample, sequenced in a study of shared clonotypes between healthy human individuals. Some clones are missing from TCRdb's copy, which holds only in-frame ones; the method was immunoSEQ multiplex PCR. The sample consists of 550,000 to 850,000 clones, around 77% of them appearing once. The sample was memory CD4+ T cells sorted from blood. Subset in this sample: CD45RA-negative fraction. All receptors derive from a woman aged 25 to 45 in good health.

The rearrangement uses TRBV4-2 and TRBJ2-2; D is perhaps TRBD1 (5 bases). There are 16 residues in the CDR3. CDR1 and CDR2 from the germline V gene are LGHNA and YNFKEQ. Trimming left V 0 bases short and J 4 bases short, with 12 bases between. CDR3 DNA: TGTGCCAGCAGCCAAGAGTTGTCCCAGGGCACCGGGGAGCTGTTTTTT. Translation gives CASSQELSQGTGELFF.

This clone was observed once. The chain has TRBV5-1 and TRBJ2-3; D is possibly TRBD2 (6 bases). V was clipped by 4 bases and J by 2 bases, with 14 bases between them. The CDR3 sequence is 15 residues long. Germline V gene sequence: CDR1 SGHRS, CDR2 YFSETQ. CDR3 in DNA: TGCGCCAGCAGCGGGTGGCGGGGCAACACAGATACGCAGTATTTT. It yields the protein CASSGWRGNTDTQYF.

The V gene is TRBV28, the J gene TRBJ2-7; D unresolved. The germline CDR1 and CDR2 sequences are MDHEN and SYDVKM. V gave up 6 bases and J gave up 7 bases, with 19 bases separating them. This CDR3 is 14 amino acids long. Here the CDR3 reads CASRSRRAENEQYF. The CDR3 DNA sequence: TGTGCCAGCAGGTCTAGAAGGGCTGAAAATGAGCAGTACTTC.

The J gene is TRBJ2-5, the V gene TRBV6-4; 7 bases agree with TRBD2. The CDR3 runs to 15 residues. With 3 bases clipped from V and 3 bases from J, the junction kept 7 bases outside the gene matches. Germline CDR1 and CDR2: MRHNA and SNTAGT. CDR3 bases: TGTGCCAGCAGTGAGTTGGCTAGCGGAGAAGAGACCCAGTACTTC. This gives the protein CASSELASGEETQYF.

The chain couples TRBV7-3 to TRBJ2-1, with 8 bases aligning to TRBD2. The CDR3 has 14 amino acids. V trimming: 2 bases; J trimming: 9 bases; junction bases outside the gene matches: 6. Germline CDR1 and CDR2: SGHTA and FQGTGA. The CDR3 bases are TGTGCCAGCAGCTTATTACCGGGAGGGCCTGAGCAGTTCTTC. Translated: CASSLLPGGPEQFF.

This chain uses TRBV11-2 with TRBJ2-7; D not resolved. The germline V gene encodes CDR1 SGHAT and CDR2 FQNNGV. CDR3 size: 12 residues. V shed 5 bases and J shed 5 bases, with 10 bases lying between them. CDR3 sequence reads: CASSPRPDEQYF. CDR3 nucleotides: TGTGCCAGCAGCCCACGCCCCGACGAGCAGTACTTC.

The table lists this clone with many counts. The chain combines TRBV5-1 with TRBJ2-5; 11 nucleotides match TRBD2. CDR1 is SGHRS, CDR2 YFSETQ, per germline. This CDR3 has 15 amino acids. V lost 6 bases, J lost 5 bases, and 9 bases stayed unmatched. As DNA, the CDR3 is TGCGCCAGCAAGGTAGCGGGAGGGCCATGGGAGACCCAGTACTTC. It specifies CASKVAGGPWETQYF.

The V and J genes are TRBV7-2 and TRBJ1-3; D remains unclear. V dropped 3 bases and J dropped 0 bases, with 15 bases sitting between them. The germline gives CDR1 SGHTA, CDR2 FQGNSA. The CDR3 loop spans 17 amino acids. CDR3 loop: CASSLLPAGNSGNTIYF. The CDR3 DNA sequence: TGTGCCAGCAGCTTGCTCCCAGCCGGAAACTCTGGAAACACCATATATTTT.

CDR3 sequence: CASSPTSGASGANVLTF. For the CDR3, the DNA is TGTGCCAGCAGCCCGACTAGCGGGGCCTCTGGGGCCAACGTCCTGACTTTC. This sequence joins TRBV11-1 and TRBJ2-6; the match to TRBD2 covers 11 bases. Germline loops: CDR1 SGHAT, CDR2 FQDESV (reference sequence). With V trimmed by 5 bases and J by 0 bases, 3 bases remained unmatched. The CDR3 covers 17 residues.

The chain combines TRBV6-6 with TRBJ2-5; maybe TRBD1 (7 bases). The CDR3 spans 12 residues. Trimming stripped 10 bases from V and 7 bases from J, with 16 bases between. Germline CDR1 is MNHNY and CDR2 is SVGAGI (reference sequence). The CDR3 is CATNTGEATQYF. The DNA for the CDR3 is TGTGCCACCAACACAGGGGAGGCGACCCAGTACTTC.

The rearrangement uses TRBV18 and TRBJ2-1; possible D gene TRBD1, 6 bases. Trimming shortened V by 4 bases and J by 9 bases, and 7 bases separated the two germline ends. CDR1 and CDR2 from the germline V gene are KGHSH and LQKENI. The CDR3 contains 11 residues. CDR3 amino acids: CASSQGVEQFF. Here the CDR3 DNA reads TGTGCCAGCTCACAGGGGGTTGAGCAGTTCTTC.

With regard to this clone: Other nucleotide sequences in the sample specify the same CDR3. This chain links TRBV4-1 with TRBJ2-5; the D is unclear. Germline CDR1 MGHRA, CDR2 YSYEKL. V was trimmed by 0 bases and J by 3 bases, leaving 8 bases between them. CDR3 length equals 14 residues. Here the CDR3 DNA reads TGCGCCAGCAGCCAAGAGGCTCACAAAGAGACCCAGTACTTC. Its translation is CASSQEAHKETQYF.

This clone has more than one count but fewer than ten. This chain links TRBV19 with TRBJ2-5, with D perhaps TRBD2 (6 bases). Trimming left V 3 bases short and J 4 bases short, with 12 bases between. Per the germline V gene, CDR1 is LNHDA and CDR2 is SQIVND (reference sequence). CDR3 length equals 14 residues. The CDR3 DNA follows: TGTGCCAGTAGTATCCGGGGGACTGGAGAGACCCAGTACTTC. This gives the protein CASSIRGTGETQYF.

There are a few counts of this clone. This chain joins TRBV7-9 and TRBJ2-7; the match to TRBD1 covers 7 bases. With V trimmed by 4 bases and J by 6 bases, 3 bases remained unmatched. CDR1 SEHNR and CDR2 FQNEAQ come from the germline V gene (reference sequence). This CDR3 has 12 residues. The CDR3 DNA reads as TGTGCCAGCAGCTCACAGGGGTCCGAGCAGTACTTC. Protein product: CASSSQGSEQYF. The variable domain in full, with the rest retrieved from reference TRBV7-9 and TRBJ2-7, is DTGVSQNPRHKITKRGQNVTFRCDPISEHNRLYWYRQTLGQGPEFLTYFQNEAQLEKSRLLSDRFSAERPKGSFSTLEIQRTEQGDSAMYLCASSSQGSEQYFGPGTRLTVT.

About this clone itself: Other DNA sequences in the same sample also yield this CDR3. This chain connects TRBV11-2 to TRBJ2-1; 9 bases are shared with TRBD2. The CDR3 has 15 residues. The V segment lost 3 bases and the J segment 7 bases; nucleotides outside the gene matches: 7. Germline CDR1 is SGHAT and CDR2 is FQNNGV. CDR3 nucleotides: TGTGCCAGCAGCTTGATGGCGGGAGGGCCGAATGAGCAGTTCTTC. Residues: CASSLMAGGPNEQFF. The complete variable domain, with remaining parts taken from reference TRBV11-2 and TRBJ2-1, reads EAGVAQSPRYKIIEKRQSVAFWCNPISGHATLYWYQQILGQGPKLLIQFQNNGVVDDSQLPKDRFSAERLKGVDSTLKIQPAKLEDSAVYLCASSLMAGGPNEQFFGPGTRLTVL.